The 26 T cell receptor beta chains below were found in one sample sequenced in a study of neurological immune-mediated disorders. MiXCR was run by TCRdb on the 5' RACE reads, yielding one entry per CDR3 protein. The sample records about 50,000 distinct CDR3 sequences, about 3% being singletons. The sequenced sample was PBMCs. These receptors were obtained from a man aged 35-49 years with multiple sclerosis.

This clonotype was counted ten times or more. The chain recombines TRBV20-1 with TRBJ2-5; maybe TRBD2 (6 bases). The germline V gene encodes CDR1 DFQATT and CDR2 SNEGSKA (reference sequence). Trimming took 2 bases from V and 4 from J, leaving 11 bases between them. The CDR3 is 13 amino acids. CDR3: CSARIGGAETQYF. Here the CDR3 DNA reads TGCAGTGCTAGAATCGGGGGTGCAGAGACCCAGTACTTC.

The CDR3 here is CSAPHGGLTDTQYF. The DNA of the CDR3 is TGCAGTGCCCCCCACGGGGGGCTAACAGATACGCAGTATTTT. The rearrangement uses TRBV20-1 and TRBJ2-3; a weak D match, TRBD2 (7 bases). The germline V gene has CDR1 DFQATT and CDR2 SNEGSKA (reference sequence). The CDR3 runs 14 residues. V shed 6 bases and J shed 3 bases, with 16 bases lying between them.

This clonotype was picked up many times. The CDR3: CASSEALQVSNQPQHF. Written as DNA, the CDR3 is TGTGCCAGCAGTGAAGCGCTTCAGGTTAGCAATCAGCCCCAGCATTTT. This chain links TRBV6-1 with TRBJ1-5; D ambiguous. The V end lost 0 bases, the J end lost 0 bases, and 9 bases lay between the germline ends. Germline V lookup: CDR1 MNHNS, CDR2 SASEGT. The CDR3 has 16 residues.

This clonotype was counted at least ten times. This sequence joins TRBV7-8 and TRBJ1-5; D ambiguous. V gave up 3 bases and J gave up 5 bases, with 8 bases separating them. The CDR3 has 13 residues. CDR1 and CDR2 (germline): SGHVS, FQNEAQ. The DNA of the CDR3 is TGTGCCAGCAGCTTCCAGACTTATCAGCCCCAGCATTTT. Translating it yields CASSFQTYQPQHF. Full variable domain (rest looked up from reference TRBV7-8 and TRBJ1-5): GAGVSQSPRYKVAKRGQDVALRCDPISGHVSLFWYQQALGQGPEFLTYFQNEAQLDKSGLPSDRFFAERPEGSVSTLKIQRTQQEDSAVYLCASSFQTYQPQHFGDGTRLSIL.

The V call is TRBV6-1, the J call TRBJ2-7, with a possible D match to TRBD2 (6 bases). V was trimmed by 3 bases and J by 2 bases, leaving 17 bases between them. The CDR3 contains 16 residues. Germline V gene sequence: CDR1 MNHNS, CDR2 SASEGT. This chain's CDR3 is CASSDPGTPTPYEQYF. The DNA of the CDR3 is TGTGCCAGCAGTGACCCCGGGACTCCAACCCCCTACGAGCAGTACTTC.

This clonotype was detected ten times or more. The CDR3 region has the DNA TGTGCCAGCAGCCAAGATAAAGGGACAAATCAGCCCCAGCATTTT. This codes for CASSQDKGTNQPQHF. The chain carries TRBV4-2 and TRBJ1-5; D possibly corresponds to TRBD1 (6 bases). Germline lookup yields CDR1 LGHNA and CDR2 YNFKEQ. This CDR3 contains 15 residues. Trimming left V 0 bases short and J 4 bases short, with 10 bases between.

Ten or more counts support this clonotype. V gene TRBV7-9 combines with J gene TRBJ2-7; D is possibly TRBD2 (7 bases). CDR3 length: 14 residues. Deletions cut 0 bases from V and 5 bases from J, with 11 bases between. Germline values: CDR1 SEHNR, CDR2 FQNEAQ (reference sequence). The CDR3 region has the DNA TGTGCCAGCAGCTTAGCGGGGGGGCTCGACGAGCAGTACTTC. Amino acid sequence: CASSLAGGLDEQYF.

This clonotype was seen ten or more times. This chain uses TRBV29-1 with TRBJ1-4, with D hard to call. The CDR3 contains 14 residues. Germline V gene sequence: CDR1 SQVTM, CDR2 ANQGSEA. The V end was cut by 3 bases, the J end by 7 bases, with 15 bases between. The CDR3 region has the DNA TGCAGCGTTGATGGCGGAGTGCGGGGTGAAAAACTGTTTTTT. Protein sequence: CSVDGGVRGEKLFF.

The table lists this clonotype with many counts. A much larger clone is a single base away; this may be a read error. The CDR3 reads CSAAPGKNTEAFF. CDR3 DNA sequence: TGCAGTGCAGCACCGGGAAAGAACACTGAAGCTTTCTTT. The rearrangement joins TRBV20-1 to TRBJ1-1; D unresolved. The germline V and J ends were trimmed by 6 bases and 1 base, with 12 bases remaining between them. Germline CDR1 is DFQATT and CDR2 is SNEGSKA (reference sequence). The CDR3 is 13 amino acids.

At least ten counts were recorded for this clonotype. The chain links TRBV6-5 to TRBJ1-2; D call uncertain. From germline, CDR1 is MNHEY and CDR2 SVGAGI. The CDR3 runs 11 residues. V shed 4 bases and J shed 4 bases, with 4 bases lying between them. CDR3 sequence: CASSSGYGYTF. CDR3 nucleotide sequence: TGTGCCAGCAGTTCCGGCTATGGCTACACCTTC.

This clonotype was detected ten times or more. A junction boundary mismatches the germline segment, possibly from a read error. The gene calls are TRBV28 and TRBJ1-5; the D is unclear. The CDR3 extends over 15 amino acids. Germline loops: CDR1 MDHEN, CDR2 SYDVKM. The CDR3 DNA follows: TGTGCCAGCAGTCCCCTTATGGGTCCAGGTCAGCCCCAGAATTTT. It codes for CASSPLMGPGQPQNF.

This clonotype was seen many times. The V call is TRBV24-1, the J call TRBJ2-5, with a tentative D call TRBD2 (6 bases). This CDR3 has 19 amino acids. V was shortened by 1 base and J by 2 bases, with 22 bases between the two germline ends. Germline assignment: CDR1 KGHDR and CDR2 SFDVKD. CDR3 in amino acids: CATSDFTSTRRGEQETQYF. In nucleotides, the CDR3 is TGTGCCACCAGTGATTTCACTTCGACCAGGCGGGGCGAACAAGAGACCCAGTACTTC.

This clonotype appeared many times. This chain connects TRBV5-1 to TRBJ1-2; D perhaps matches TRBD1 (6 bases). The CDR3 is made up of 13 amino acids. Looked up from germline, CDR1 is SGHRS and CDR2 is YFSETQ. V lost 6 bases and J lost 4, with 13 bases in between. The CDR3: CASTPGHTYGYTF. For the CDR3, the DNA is TGCGCCAGCACTCCGGGACACACCTATGGCTACACCTTC.

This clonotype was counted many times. In DNA, the CDR3 is TGTGCCAGCAGCTACCTTGGACTAGCGACCCTGACAGATACGCAGTATTTT. Amino acids: CASSYLGLATLTDTQYF. The chain couples TRBV5-5 to TRBJ2-3; 9 nucleotides line up with TRBD2. Looked up from germline, CDR1 is SGHKS and CDR2 is YYEKEE (reference sequence). The V gene end was trimmed by 3 bases and the J gene end by 3 bases; junction bases not matched to a gene: 11. CDR3 size: 17 residues.

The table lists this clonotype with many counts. CDR3 in amino acids: CASTSGGGSYNEQFF. CDR3 DNA: TGTGCCAGCACCTCAGGAGGGGGCTCCTACAATGAGCAGTTCTTC. This sequence joins TRBV12-3 or TRBV12-4 and TRBJ2-1; D might be TRBD1 or TRBD2, each matching 6 bases. This CDR3 spans 15 amino acids. The V and J ends lost 7 bases and 0 bases respectively, with 13 bases between them.

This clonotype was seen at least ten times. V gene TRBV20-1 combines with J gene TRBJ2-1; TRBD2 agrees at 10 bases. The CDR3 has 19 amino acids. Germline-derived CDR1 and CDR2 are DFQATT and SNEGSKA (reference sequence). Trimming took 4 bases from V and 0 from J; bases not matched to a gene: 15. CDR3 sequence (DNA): TGCAGTGCTACCCAGATGAGCGGGGGGGCAGGAGTCTCCTACAATGAGCAGTTCTTC. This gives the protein CSATQMSGGAGVSYNEQFF.

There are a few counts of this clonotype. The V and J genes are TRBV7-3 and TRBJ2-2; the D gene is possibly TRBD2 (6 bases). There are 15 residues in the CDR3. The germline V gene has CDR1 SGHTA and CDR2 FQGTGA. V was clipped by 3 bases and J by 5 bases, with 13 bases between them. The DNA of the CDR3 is TGTGCCAGCAGCTTGAACGGGGGTCAAACCGGGGAGCTGTTTTTT. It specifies CASSLNGGQTGELFF.

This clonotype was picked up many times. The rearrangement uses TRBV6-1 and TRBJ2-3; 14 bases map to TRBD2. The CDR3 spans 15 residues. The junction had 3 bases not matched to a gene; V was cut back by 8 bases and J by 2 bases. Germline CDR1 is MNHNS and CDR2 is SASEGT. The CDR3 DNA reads TGTGCCAGCGGGACTAGCGGGGGTCTCACAGATACGCAGTATTTT. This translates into CASGTSGGLTDTQYF.

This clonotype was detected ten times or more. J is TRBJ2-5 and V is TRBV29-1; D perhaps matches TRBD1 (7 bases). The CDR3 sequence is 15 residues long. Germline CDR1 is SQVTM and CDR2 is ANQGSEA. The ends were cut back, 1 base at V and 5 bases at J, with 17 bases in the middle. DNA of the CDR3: TGCAGCGTTGAAGCGGAGGCAGGGGGGACGGAGACCCAGTACTTC. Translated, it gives CSVEAEAGGTETQYF.

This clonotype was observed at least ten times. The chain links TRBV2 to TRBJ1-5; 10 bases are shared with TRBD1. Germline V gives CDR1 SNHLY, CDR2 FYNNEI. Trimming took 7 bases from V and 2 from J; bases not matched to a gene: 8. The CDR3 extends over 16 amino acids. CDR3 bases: TGTGCCAGCAAGGGACAGGGGTATGTTGGCAATCAGCCCCAGCATTTT. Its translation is CASKGQGYVGNQPQHF.

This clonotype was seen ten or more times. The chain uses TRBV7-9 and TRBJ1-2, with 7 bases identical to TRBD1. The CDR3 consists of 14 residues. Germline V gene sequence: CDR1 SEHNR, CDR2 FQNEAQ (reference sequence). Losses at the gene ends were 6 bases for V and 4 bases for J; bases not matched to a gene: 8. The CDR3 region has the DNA TGTGCCAGCAGTACCGACAGGGAAGGCTATGGCTACACCTTC. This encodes CASSTDREGYGYTF.

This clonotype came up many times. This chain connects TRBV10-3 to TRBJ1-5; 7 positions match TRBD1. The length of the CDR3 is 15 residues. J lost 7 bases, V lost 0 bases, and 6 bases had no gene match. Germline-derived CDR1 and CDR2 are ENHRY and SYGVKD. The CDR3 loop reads CAISESGGGEQPQHF. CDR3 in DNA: TGTGCCATCAGTGAGTCCGGAGGGGGCGAACAGCCCCAGCATTTT.

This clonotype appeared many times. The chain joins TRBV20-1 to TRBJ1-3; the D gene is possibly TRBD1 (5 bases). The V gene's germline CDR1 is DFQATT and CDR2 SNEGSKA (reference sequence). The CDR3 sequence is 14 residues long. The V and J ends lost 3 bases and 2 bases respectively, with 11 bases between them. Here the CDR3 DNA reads TGCAGTGCTAGCAGAACAGGCACTGGAAACACCATATATTTT. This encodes CSASRTGTGNTIYF.

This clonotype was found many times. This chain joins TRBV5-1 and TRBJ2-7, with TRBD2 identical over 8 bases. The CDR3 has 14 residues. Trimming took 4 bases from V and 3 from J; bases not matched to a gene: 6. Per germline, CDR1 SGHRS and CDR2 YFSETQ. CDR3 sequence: CASSRPGGIYEQYF. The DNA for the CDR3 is TGCGCCAGCAGCCGGCCGGGGGGGATCTACGAGCAGTACTTC.

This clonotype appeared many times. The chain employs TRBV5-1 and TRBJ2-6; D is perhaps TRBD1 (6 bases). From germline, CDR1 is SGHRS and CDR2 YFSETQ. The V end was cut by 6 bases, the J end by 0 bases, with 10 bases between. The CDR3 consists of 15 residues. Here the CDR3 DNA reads TGCGCCAGCATCTCAGGGGCCTCTGGGGCCAACGTCCTGACTTTC. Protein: CASISGASGANVLTF.

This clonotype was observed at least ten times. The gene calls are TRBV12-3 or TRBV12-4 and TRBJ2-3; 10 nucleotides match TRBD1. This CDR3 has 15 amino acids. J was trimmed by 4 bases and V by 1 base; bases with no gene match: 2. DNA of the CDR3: TGTGCCAGCAGTTTAGGGACAGGGGGGTCAGATACGCAGTATTTT. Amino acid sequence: CASSLGTGGSDTQYF.